The 5 T cell receptor beta chains below all came from one sample that was sequenced in a study of blood T cell repertoires in COVID-19 (dated by TCRdb to the early 2020s). The library was generated by the immunoSEQ multiplex PCR assay. Entries here come from immuneACCESS through TCRdb and include only in-frame sequences with V and J called. Some clones fail to appear in such tables; in the studies checked, an unresolved V gene covers under half of the shortfall, and the cause of the remainder is unknown. Present in this sample are about 41,000 clones, 70% to 90% of which were seen just once. The top ten constitute about 4.5% of the sample. Source material: peripheral blood. The receptors derive from a man aged 55 to 70 with acute or convalescent COVID-19.

The CDR3 bases are TGTGCCAGCCAGGGGACCCTGAACACTGAAGCTTTCTTT. Residues: CASQGTLNTEAFF. This chain links TRBV6-6 with TRBJ1-1; maybe TRBD1 (6 bases). The CDR3 has 13 residues. V was trimmed by 8 bases and J by 0 bases, leaving 10 bases between them. Germline CDR1 reads MNHNY; CDR2 reads SVGAGI (reference sequence).

The chain recombines TRBV5-4 with TRBJ2-2; 15 positions agree with TRBD2. Germline-derived CDR1 and CDR2 are SGHNT and YYREEE (reference sequence). The junction had 3 bases not matched to a gene; V was cut back by 4 bases and J by 5 bases. CDR3 length equals 16 residues. The CDR3, as DNA: TGTGCCAGCAGCGTGGGACTAGCGGGGGGTACCGGGGAGCTGTTTTTT. It encodes CASSVGLAGGTGELFF. Complete variable domain (other parts from reference TRBV5-4 and TRBJ2-2): ETGVTQSPTHLIKTRGQQVTLRCSSQSGHNTVSWYQQALGQGPQFIFQYYREEENGRGNFPPRFSGLQFPNYSSELNVNALELDDSALYLCASSVGLAGGTGELFFGEGSRLTVL.

This chain joins TRBV19 and TRBJ1-2; weak D call: TRBD1 (5 bases). V shed 9 bases and J shed 2 bases, with 7 bases lying between them. Germline V gene sequence: CDR1 LNHDA, CDR2 SQIVND (reference sequence). The CDR3 runs to 11 residues. CDR3: CASGGNYGYTF. The CDR3, as DNA: TGTGCCAGCGGGGGGAACTATGGCTACACCTTC.

This clone occurred a few times. The chain joins TRBV27 to TRBJ2-3; the match to TRBD1 covers 9 bases. The CDR3 runs 16 residues. V shed 4 bases and J 2 bases; nucleotides not matched to a gene: 7. CDR1 and CDR2 (germline): MNHEY, SMNVEV (reference sequence). In DNA form, the CDR3 reads TGTGCCAGCAGTTCCTTACAGGGGGCCTACACAGATACGCAGTATTTT. It translates to CASSSLQGAYTDTQYF.

The chain uses TRBV11-3 and TRBJ2-2; perhaps TRBD2 as D (6 bases). CDR1 and CDR2 (germline): SGHNT, YENEEA. V lost 2 bases and J 4 bases, leaving 14 bases between the germline ends. This CDR3 is 16 amino acids long. The CDR3 sequence: CASSLLAAQITGELFF. The DNA of the CDR3 is TGTGCCAGCAGCTTATTAGCGGCTCAGATCACCGGGGAGCTGTTTTTT.